The sample holds many counts of the clone carrying this T cell receptor (beta chain). The germline V gene encodes CDR1 DFQATT and CDR2 SNEGSKA (reference sequence). The V gene end was trimmed by 6 bases and the J gene end by 6 bases; junction bases not matched to a gene: 5. This CDR3 spans 13 amino acids. The entry originates in a study of CD8+CD57+ T cells in acquired aplastic anemia. About the research overall: Mean yield of DNA from sorted CD4+ and CD8+ cells was approximately 3 ug.

Genomic DNA provided the template from which TCR beta VDJ and CDR3 profiles were obtained. TCRdb re-analysed the reads in MiXCR, keeping a single row per CDR3 protein. The table shows under 200,000 distinct CDR3 sequences, with approximately 40% occurring only once. The receptor's source is a human donor in good health. Specimen: sorted CD4+, CD8+, or CD8+CD57+ T cells (not recorded which) from PBMCs. The V call is TRBV20-1, the J call TRBJ2-1; 10 positions match TRBD1. CDR3 bases: TGCAGTGCGGAAGGACAGGGGGGCAATGAGCAGTTCTTC. This translates into CSAEGQGGNEQFF.